Following are 20 T cell receptor beta chains from one sample sequenced in a study of T-cell memory formation after mild COVID-19. TCRdb independently ran MiXCR on the 5' RACE reads; one entry per CDR3 protein. In the table there are 400,000 to 500,000 distinct CDR3 sequences, 24% of which are singletons. Sequencing was carried out using PBMCs or a T cell subset sorted from them (not recorded which). These receptor sequences come from an adult woman who had mild COVID-19 (a few samples of this study predate the infection). Cell type and time point are not known.

The sample holds a few counts of this clonotype. The chain recombines TRBV18 with TRBJ2-5; D gene ambiguous. The V gene lost 1 base and the J gene lost 5 bases, with 8 bases spanning the gap. The CDR3 is 13 amino acids. From germline, CDR1 is KGHSH and CDR2 LQKENI. CDR3 sequence (DNA): TGTGCCAGCTCACCACTGGTCGCCGAGACCCAGTACTTC. Translated, it gives CASSPLVAETQYF.

The V call is TRBV29-1, the J call TRBJ2-1, with no clear D. The CDR3 spans 16 residues. Germline V lookup: CDR1 SQVTM, CDR2 ANQGSEA. The V and J ends lost 1 base and 0 bases respectively, with 13 bases between them. The CDR3 region is CSVEGRIGYSYNEQFF. In DNA form, the CDR3 reads TGCAGCGTTGAAGGTCGGATAGGGTACTCCTACAATGAGCAGTTCTTC.

The CDR3 is CASSSQRRSYEQYF. The CDR3, as DNA: TGTGCCAGCAGCTCTCAGCGGCGGTCCTACGAGCAGTACTTC. The genes are TRBV11-2 and TRBJ2-7; possibly TRBD2 for D (5 bases). The CDR3 extends over 14 amino acids. Trimming cost V 4 bases and J 1 base, with 11 bases left between them. Looked up from germline, CDR1 is SGHAT and CDR2 is FQNNGV. The whole variable domain, filled in from reference TRBV11-2 and TRBJ2-7, reads EAGVAQSPRYKIIEKRQSVAFWCNPISGHATLYWYQQILGQGPKLLIQFQNNGVVDDSQLPKDRFSAERLKGVDSTLKIQPAKLEDSAVYLCASSSQRRSYEQYFGPGTRLTVT.

This clonotype was counted a few times. V and J are TRBV9 and TRBJ1-1, with TRBD1 as a possible D gene (5 bases). CDR1 SGDLS and CDR2 YYNGEE come from the germline V gene. Trimming took off 0 bases at V and 3 bases at J, with 12 bases between the two ends. This CDR3 is built from 15 residues. The DNA of the CDR3 is TGTGCCAGCAGCGTAGATCCTAAGACAGACACTGAAGCTTTCTTT. It is translated as CASSVDPKTDTEAFF.

The count of this clonotype is one. The genes are TRBV7-3 and TRBJ2-2; 7 bases fit TRBD1. Unmatched junction bases numbered 8, after V lost 4 bases and J lost 3 bases. There are 16 residues in the CDR3. Germline V lookup: CDR1 SGHTA, CDR2 FQGTGA. Here the CDR3 DNA reads TGTGCCAGCAGCTCCTCCCTGACAGGGCACACCGGGGAGCTGTTTTTT. Protein product: CASSSSLTGHTGELFF.

The rearrangement uses TRBV5-6 and TRBJ1-1, with TRBD1 identical over 9 bases. The CDR3 length is 15 residues. Germline trimming cut 3 bases from V and 5 bases from J; bases unmatched to any gene: 8. CDR1 SGHDT and CDR2 YYEEEE come from the germline V gene. In DNA, the CDR3 is TGTGCCAGCAGCTCGCCCGGGACAGGGTCGACTGAAGCTTTCTTT. This encodes CASSSPGTGSTEAFF. Based on the CDR3 plus reference TRBV5-6 and TRBJ1-1, the full variable domain is DAGVTQSPTHLIKTRGQQVTLRCSPKSGHDTVSWYQQALGQGPQFIFQYYEEEERQRGNFPDRFSGHQFPNYSSELNVNALLLGDSALYLCASSSPGTGSTEAFFGQGTRLTVV.

The V gene is TRBV4-2, the J gene TRBJ1-1; D not resolved. In germline, CDR1 is LGHNA, CDR2 YNFKEQ. CDR3 length: 17 residues. V lost 4 bases and J 1 base, leaving 19 bases between the germline ends. CDR3 DNA sequence: TGTGCCAGCAGCCCCCAGTCTATTCTAGCAAAGAACACTGAAGCTTTCTTT. It translates to CASSPQSILAKNTEAFF.

The genes are TRBV11-1 and TRBJ1-2; 10 bases align to TRBD1. Germline CDR1 SGHAT, CDR2 FQDESV (reference sequence). CDR3 length: 14 residues. The junction had 5 bases not matched to a gene; V was cut back by 5 bases and J by 5 bases. As DNA, the CDR3 is TGTGCCAGCAGCACTGACAGGGGGCAATATGGCTACACCTTC. Translated, it gives CASSTDRGQYGYTF. Drawing the rest from reference TRBV11-1 and TRBJ1-2, the complete variable domain is EAEVAQSPRYKITEKSQAVAFWCDPISGHATLYWYRQILGQGPELLVQFQDESVVDDSQLPKDRFSAERLKGVDSTLKIQPAELGDSAMYLCASSTDRGQYGYTFGSGTRLTVV.

V usage is TRBV7-9 and J usage is TRBJ2-2; tentative D call: TRBD1 (5 bases). Germline CDR1 SEHNR, CDR2 FQNEAQ (reference sequence). CDR3 length equals 15 residues. Trimming pared 2 bases from V and 6 bases from J, leaving 13 bases between. Here the CDR3 reads CASSLPGYTSGELFF. DNA of the CDR3: TGTGCCAGCAGCTTACCAGGGTACACCTCCGGGGAGCTGTTTTTT.

This clonotype has a single count. This chain connects TRBV9 to TRBJ1-6; no firm D call. The CDR3 has 19 amino acids. V was trimmed by 1 base and J by 5 bases, leaving 22 bases between them. The V gene's germline CDR1 is SGDLS and CDR2 YYNGEE. The CDR3 bases are TGTGCCAGCAGCGTATATCCCCAGGCAGTTGGAAAGGATAATTCACCCCTCCACTTT. Its translation: CASSVYPQAVGKDNSPLHF.

This clonotype was detected a few times. The J gene is TRBJ2-7, the V gene TRBV7-9; D is undetermined. CDR3 length: 13 residues. With 6 bases removed from V and 3 bases from J, the gap between germline ends came to 12 bases. Per germline, CDR1 SEHNR and CDR2 FQNEAQ (reference sequence). CDR3 region: CASRAIGFYEQYF. CDR3 DNA: TGTGCCAGCAGAGCGATCGGGTTCTACGAGCAGTACTTC. Filled out from reference TRBV7-9 and TRBJ2-7, the complete variable domain reads DTGVSQNPRHKITKRGQNVTFRCDPISEHNRLYWYRQTLGQGPEFLTYFQNEAQLEKSRLLSDRFSAERPKGSFSTLEIQRTEQGDSAMYLCASRAIGFYEQYFGPGTRLTVT.

This chain uses TRBV5-5 with TRBJ2-3, with 11 bases fitting TRBD2. CDR1 is SGHKS, CDR2 YYEKEE, per germline (reference sequence). The junction had 13 bases not matched to a gene; V was cut back by 2 bases and J by 2 bases. The CDR3 totals 19 residues. This chain's CDR3 is CASSLMPSGRTTSTDTQYF. The CDR3 bases are TGTGCCAGCAGCTTAATGCCTAGCGGGAGGACCACCTCCACAGATACGCAGTATTTT.

The rearrangement uses TRBV7-8 and TRBJ1-2; 12 bases align to TRBD1. Germline V lookup: CDR1 SGHVS, CDR2 FQNEAQ. There are 15 residues in the CDR3. V shed 5 bases and J 7 bases; nucleotides not matched to a gene: 8. Here the CDR3 DNA reads TGTGCCAGCAGCACCTCGGGACAGGGGGCCTTTGGCTACACCTTC. The encoded protein is CASSTSGQGAFGYTF.

This sequence joins TRBV7-6 and TRBJ2-5, with D possibly matching TRBD2 (6 bases). The germline V gene has CDR1 SGHVS and CDR2 FNYEAQ. Trimming took 4 bases from V and 1 from J, leaving 13 bases between them. The CDR3 is 15 residues long. The chain's CDR3 is CASSWGDGSQETQYF. The CDR3 region has the DNA TGTGCCAGCAGCTGGGGGGACGGTAGCCAAGAGACCCAGTACTTC.

V is TRBV7-9 and J is TRBJ1-2, with TRBD1 identical over 7 bases. The CDR3 totals 15 residues. Looked up from germline, CDR1 is SEHNR and CDR2 is FQNEAQ (reference sequence). Trimming at V came to 4 bases and at J to 7 bases, leaving 12 bases not matched to a gene. The chain's CDR3 is CASSSADRLLAGYTF. The CDR3 bases are TGTGCCAGCAGCTCCGCGGACAGGCTATTAGCTGGCTACACCTTC.

This chain uses TRBV6-5 with TRBJ2-2; D may be TRBD2 (5 bases). Trimming left V 0 bases short and J 6 bases short, with 8 bases between. Germline CDR1 and CDR2: MNHEY and SVGAGI. CDR3 length equals 14 residues. The chain's CDR3 is CASSYSSSPGELFF. DNA of the CDR3: TGTGCCAGCAGTTACTCTTCTAGCCCCGGGGAGCTGTTTTTT.

To note about this clonotype: The germline gene is not matched at one end of the junction; a read error may be the cause. CDR3 DNA: TGCAGTGCTAGAGCGACAGGGAATAAGTCACCCCTCCACTTT. Translated: CSARATGNKSPLHF. The V call is TRBV20-1, the J call TRBJ1-6; TRBD1 agrees at 7 bases. Germline V CDR1 and CDR2: DFQATT, SNEGSKA (reference sequence). The CDR3 is made up of 14 amino acids.

This clonotype was counted a few times. The chain combines TRBV18 with TRBJ1-5; no clear D. Deletions cut 6 bases from V and 0 bases from J, with 9 bases between. The germline gives CDR1 KGHSH, CDR2 LQKENI. The length of the CDR3 is 14 residues. CDR3 amino acids: CASSGDYSNQPQHF. The CDR3 DNA is TGTGCCAGCTCCGGGGATTATAGCAATCAGCCCCAGCATTTT.

The rearrangement uses TRBV6-5 and TRBJ2-2; TRBD2 matches at 10 bases. The ends lost 6 bases at V and 6 bases at J; junction bases unmatched: 4. The CDR3 extends over 14 amino acids. Germline lookup yields CDR1 MNHEY and CDR2 SVGAGI. DNA of the CDR3: TGTGCCAGCAGATCCAGCGGGGGGGCCGGGGAGCTGTTTTTT. It is translated as CASRSSGGAGELFF.

This clonotype was detected a few times. This chain uses TRBV20-1 with TRBJ2-1; D remains unclear. CDR3 length: 16 amino acids. Germline V gene sequence: CDR1 DFQATT, CDR2 SNEGSKA (reference sequence). Trimming left V 0 bases short and J 0 bases short, with 12 bases between. The CDR3 DNA follows: TGCAGTGCTAGAGACTCCGCGCCAAGCTCCTACAATGAGCAGTTCTTC. Translation: CSARDSAPSSYNEQFF.